Below, 21 T cell receptor beta chains from the same sample are listed, as sequenced in a study of T cell clusters in autoimmune cytopenias. One tube held mixed TRB-A and TRB-B primer pools for touch-down PCR. No DNA is given; TCRdb re-called the multiplex PCR reads and lists each CDR3 protein once. With 1,500 to 2,000 distinct CDR3 sequences in the sample, the ten largest clones hold roughly 69%. Some 38,000 genome equivalents of blood DNA were amplified for TRB. What was sequenced was peripheral blood. The receptors here all came from a human donor with an autoimmune cytopenia, with autoimmune hepatitis or in good health (not recorded which).

This clonotype is labeled medium-sized (0.01 to 0.1%) based on frequency. The CDR3 reads CSVLLSYEQYF. The chain is built from TRBV29-1 and TRBJ2-7. Germline lookup yields CDR1 SQVTM and CDR2 ANQGSEA. The CDR3 runs to 11 residues.

By frequency, this clonotype registers medium-sized. The chain combines TRBV14 with TRBJ2-2. In germline, CDR1 is SGHDN, CDR2 FVKESK. This CDR3 region has 11 residues. CDR3 protein: CASSHGGELFF. Full variable domain (outside the CDR3, taken from reference TRBV14 and TRBJ2-2): EAGVTQFPSHSVIEKGQTVTLRCDPISGHDNLYWYRRVMGKEIKFLLHFVKESKQDESGMPNNRFLAERTGGTYSTLKVQPAELEDSGVYFCASSHGGELFFGEGSRLTVL.

This clonotype is identified as hyperexpanded from frequency. J is TRBJ2-3 and V is TRBV5-4; TCRdb designates TRBD2, a call that cannot be tested without DNA. The CDR3 is 16 amino acids. Germline values: CDR1 SGHNT, CDR2 YYREEE (reference sequence). The CDR3 is CASSSPAGSERDTQYF.

The chain employs TRBV6-5 and TRBJ2-3; TCRdb selects TRBD1, and the lack of DNA leaves this call unchecked. The germline V gene encodes CDR1 MNHEY and CDR2 SVGAGI. The CDR3 has 17 amino acids. The CDR3 reads CASSYSYGTGGGDTQYF.

This clonotype is labeled medium-sized based on frequency. The chain joins TRBV19 to TRBJ2-4. CDR1 and CDR2 (germline): LNHDA, SQIVND (reference sequence). The CDR3 length is 11 residues. CDR3 amino acids: CASSLANIQYF.

This chain joins TRBV10-1 and TRBJ2-1. In germline, CDR1 is WNHNN, CDR2 SYGVQD (reference sequence). The CDR3 totals 15 residues. This CDR3 reads CASSEDLMEAREQFF.

This clonotype shows up as medium-sized by frequency. The genes are TRBV19 and TRBJ2-2; with no DNA, the TCRdb D assignment of TRBD2 cannot be verified. CDR3 length equals 14 residues. Germline lookup yields CDR1 LNHDA and CDR2 SQIVND (reference sequence). CDR3 loop: CASSIKGRTGELFF.

V is TRBV10-1 and J is TRBJ2-3; TCRdb outputs TRBD2, but without DNA this stays unchecked. Per the germline V gene, CDR1 is WNHNN and CDR2 is SYGVQD (reference sequence). This CDR3 has 15 residues. The CDR3 is CASSELAGALDTQYF.

Its frequency marks this clonotype as medium-sized. The chain links TRBV4-1 to TRBJ2-5. Germline V CDR1 and CDR2: MGHRA, YSYEKL. The CDR3 is 13 residues long. This CDR3 is CASSPLPQETQYF.

This clonotype ranks as medium-sized in terms of frequency. The rearrangement uses TRBV19 and TRBJ1-1; without DNA, the TCRdb call of TRBD1 cannot be checked. The CDR3 contains 14 residues. CDR1 and CDR2 (germline): LNHDA, SQIVND (reference sequence). The CDR3 loop reads CASSIRDSATEAFF. The full variable domain, its missing parts supplied by reference TRBV19 and TRBJ1-1, is DGGITQSPKYLFRKEGQNVTLSCEQNLNHDAMYWYRQDPGQGLRLIYYSQIVNDFQKGDIAEGYSVSREKKESFPLTVTSAQKNPTAFYLCASSIRDSATEAFFGQGTRLTVV.

The chain is built from TRBV27 and TRBJ1-2; no DNA is available, so the TRBD1 call from TCRdb remains unchecked. This CDR3 spans 14 amino acids. Germline V gene lookup returns CDR1 MNHEY and CDR2 SMNVEV (reference sequence). CDR3 residues: CASKLSEGARGYTF.

In terms of frequency, this clonotype is medium-sized. The chain couples TRBV19 to TRBJ2-2; TCRdb lists TRBD1, though no DNA is available to test this call. The V gene's germline CDR1 is LNHDA and CDR2 SQIVND (reference sequence). This CDR3 comprises 14 residues. The CDR3 is CASSIDPGIGELFF.

This chain links TRBV5-1 with TRBJ2-7; TCRdb designates TRBD1, a call that cannot be tested without DNA. CDR3 size: 15 residues. Germline V lookup: CDR1 SGHRS, CDR2 YFSETQ. The CDR3 reads CASSLGTGGAYEQYF.

V usage is TRBV4-1 and J usage is TRBJ2-1; checking the TCRdb D call of TRBD2 is not possible without DNA. The CDR3 totals 15 residues. Germline-derived CDR1 and CDR2 are MGHRA and YSYEKL. CDR3 sequence reads: CASSHPSGGVNEQFF.

This clonotype is classed as medium-sized by frequency. The chain joins TRBV19 to TRBJ1-2; as DNA is missing, the TRBD1 call by TCRdb cannot be tested. Per germline, CDR1 LNHDA and CDR2 SQIVND (reference sequence). There are 13 residues in the CDR3. The CDR3 spells CASSEQGSYGYTF.

The rearrangement joins TRBV29-1 to TRBJ2-5; the TCRdb D gene call, TRBD2, has no DNA to confirm it. Germline loops: CDR1 SQVTM, CDR2 ANQGSEA. This CDR3 is built from 19 residues. The CDR3 region is CSARLAGVRAMGSYNEQFF.

The V gene is TRBV5-1, the J gene TRBJ2-7; absent DNA, TCRdb's TRBD1 call cannot be checked. Germline values: CDR1 SGHRS, CDR2 YFSETQ. The CDR3 has 13 amino acids. The CDR3 is CASGTGVSYEQYF. The complete variable domain, with remaining parts taken from reference TRBV5-1 and TRBJ2-7, reads KAGVTQTPRYLIKTRGQQVTLSCSPISGHRSVSWYQQTPGQGLQFLFEYFSETQRNKGNFPGRFSGRQFSNSRSEMNVSTLELGDSALYLCASGTGVSYEQYFGPGTRLTVT.

The chain recombines TRBV6-1 with TRBJ2-7; TCRdb's D gene call, TRBD1, goes unchecked for lack of DNA. The germline gives CDR1 MNHNS, CDR2 SASEGT. The CDR3 length is 15 residues. The CDR3 reads CASSGWDKGKLEQYF.

This clonotype registers medium-sized by frequency. CDR3 loop: CASSALQGMNTGELFF. The chain carries TRBV6-1 and TRBJ2-2; TCRdb designates TRBD2, a call that cannot be tested without DNA. CDR3 size: 16 residues. Germline V gene lookup returns CDR1 MNHNS and CDR2 SASEGT.

This clonotype is labeled medium-sized based on frequency. The chain recombines TRBV30 with TRBJ2-1; TCRdb's D call of TRBD2 is untestable without DNA. The CDR3 is 15 amino acids. Germline V gene lookup returns CDR1 GTSNPN and CDR2 SVGIG (reference sequence). The CDR3 sequence: CAWSVTAGGPDEQFF. Using reference TRBV30 and TRBJ2-1 for the parts outside the CDR3, the full variable domain is SQTIHQWPATLVQPVGSPLSLECTVEGTSNPNLYWYRQAAGRGLQLLFYSVGIGQISSEVPQNLSASRPQDRQFILSSKKLLLSDSGFYLCAWSVTAGGPDEQFFGPGTRLTVL.

Its frequency marks this clonotype as medium-sized. The CDR3 sequence is CASSLLHGGAVGNEQFF. V gene TRBV27 combines with J gene TRBJ2-1; no DNA is available, so the TRBD1 call from TCRdb remains unchecked. The CDR3 runs 17 residues. Per germline, CDR1 MNHEY and CDR2 SMNVEV (reference sequence).